This T cell receptor beta chain was documented in a study of regulatory T cells in long-lasting Graves disease. V gave up 7 bases and J gave up 7 bases, with 11 bases separating them. The CDR3 runs to 13 residues. The germline CDR1 and CDR2 sequences are MDHEN and SYDVKM. Libraries of TCR beta came from iRepertoire HTBI primers plus Arm-PCR of CDR3 regions. MiXCR, run by TCRdb on the multiplex PCR reads, gives a single entry per CDR3 protein. The repertoire holds 360,000 or so distinct CDR3 sequences, with 16% as singletons. Concerning this clonotype itself: A much larger clone is a single base away; this may be a read error.

As for time point: newly diagnosed GD, antithyroid drugs for less than 3 months. Extracted RNA from PBMCs served as the source of the TCR library. The same data also contributed to another study, on T cells in Graves' hyperthyroidism and ophthalmopathy.

The source of this sequence is a middle-aged man with Graves disease. This sample comprised peripheral blood mononuclear cells (PBMCs), obtained at new diagnosis, from a patient treated with antithyroid drugs. This chain connects TRBV28 to TRBJ1-6; D is perhaps TRBD1 (5 bases). This CDR3 is CASKGRKNSPLHF. CDR3 bases: TGTGCCAGCAAGGGACGGAAGAATTCACCCCTCCACTTT.